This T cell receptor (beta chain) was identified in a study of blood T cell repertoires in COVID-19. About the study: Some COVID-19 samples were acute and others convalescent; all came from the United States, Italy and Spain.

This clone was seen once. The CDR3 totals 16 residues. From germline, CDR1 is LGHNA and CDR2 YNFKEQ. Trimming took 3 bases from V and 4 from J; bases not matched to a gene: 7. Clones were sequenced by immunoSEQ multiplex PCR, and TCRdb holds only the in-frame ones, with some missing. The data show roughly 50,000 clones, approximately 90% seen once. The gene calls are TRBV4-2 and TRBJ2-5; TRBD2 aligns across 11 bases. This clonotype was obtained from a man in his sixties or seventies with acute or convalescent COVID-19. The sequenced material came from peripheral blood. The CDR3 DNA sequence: TGTGCCAGCAGCCATCCCCTCACTAGCGGGGGAGAGACCCAGTACTTC. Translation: CASSHPLTSGGETQYF.